The clone carrying this T cell receptor beta chain was counted only a few times. CDR1 and CDR2 (germline): MNHEY, SMNVEV (reference sequence). V lost 7 bases and J lost 2; bases outside the gene matches: 12. The CDR3 contains 16 residues. No treatment had been given to any patient before thyroid surgery. This sample stems from a study of metastatic and nonmetastatic thyroid tumors. MiXCR reprocessed the PCR reads for TCRdb. The sample holds 24,000 or so clones, approximately 20% seen once. Sequencing used blood. The V gene is TRBV27, the J gene TRBJ2-3; 7 bases are shared with TRBD2. The TCR sequence derives from a male donor with papillary thyroid cancer or a benign thyroid nodule (not recorded which). Some clones in this sample may be carry-over from other donors' samples. CDR3 coding DNA: TGTGCCAGCACACCTCGAAGCGGGACTAACACAGATACGCAGTATTTT. Amino acids: CASTPRSGTNTDTQYF.